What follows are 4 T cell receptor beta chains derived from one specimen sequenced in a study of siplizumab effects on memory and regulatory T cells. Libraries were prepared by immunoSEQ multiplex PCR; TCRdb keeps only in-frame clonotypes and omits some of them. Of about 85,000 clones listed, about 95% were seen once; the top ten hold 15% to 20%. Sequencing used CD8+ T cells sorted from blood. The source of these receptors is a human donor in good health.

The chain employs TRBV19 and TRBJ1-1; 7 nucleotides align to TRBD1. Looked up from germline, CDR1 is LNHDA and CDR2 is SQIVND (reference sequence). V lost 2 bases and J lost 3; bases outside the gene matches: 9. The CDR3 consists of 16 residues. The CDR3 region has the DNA TGTGCCAGTAGTATATACAGGGGCCAGAGGGACACTGAAGCTTTCTTT. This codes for CASSIYRGQRDTEAFF.

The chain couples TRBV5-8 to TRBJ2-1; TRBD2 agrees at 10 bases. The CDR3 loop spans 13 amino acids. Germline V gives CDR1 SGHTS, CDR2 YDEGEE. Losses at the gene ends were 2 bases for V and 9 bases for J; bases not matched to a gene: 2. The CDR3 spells CASSLASGSEQFF. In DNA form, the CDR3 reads TGTGCCAGCAGCTTAGCTAGCGGGAGTGAGCAGTTCTTC.

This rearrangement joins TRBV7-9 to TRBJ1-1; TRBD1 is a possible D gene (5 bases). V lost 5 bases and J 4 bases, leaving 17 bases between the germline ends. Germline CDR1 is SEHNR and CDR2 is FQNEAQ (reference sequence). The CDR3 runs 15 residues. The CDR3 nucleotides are TGTGCCAGCAGCGCCCAGTTGGGACCGGCCACTGAAGCTTTCTTT. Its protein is CASSAQLGPATEAFF.

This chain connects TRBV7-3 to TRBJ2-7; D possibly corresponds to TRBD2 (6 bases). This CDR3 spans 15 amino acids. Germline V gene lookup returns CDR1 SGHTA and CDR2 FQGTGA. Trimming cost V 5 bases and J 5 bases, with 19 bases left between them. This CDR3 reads CASSHRGGGIDEQYF. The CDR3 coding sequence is TGTGCCAGCAGCCACCGTGGTGGGGGGATTGACGAGCAGTACTTC.